One and the same sample provided the 22 T cell receptor beta chains below, sequenced in a study of OX40 agonist ivuxolimab in advanced cancers. Sequenced by immunoSEQ multiplex PCR; TCRdb stores in-frame clones only, minus some. The sample holds some 84,000 clones, about 90% seen once. The source was CD4+ or CD8+ T cells sorted from blood, collected in a trial of the OX40 agonist ivuxolimab. Receptor source: an adult with an advanced solid tumor such as melanoma, head and neck, liver or kidney cancer.

The rearrangement joins TRBV13 to TRBJ2-3, with D possibly TRBD2 on 5 matching bases. The CDR3 is 13 amino acids. Between the trimmed V and J ends, which lost 8 bases and 3 bases, there was a span of 12 bases. The germline V gene encodes CDR1 PRHDT and CDR2 FYEKMQ (reference sequence). DNA of the CDR3: TGTGCCAGCCGCTCGGGGATAACAGATACGCAGTATTTT. Translation gives CASRSGITDTQYF.

J is TRBJ2-7 and V is TRBV4-1; the D gene is possibly TRBD1 (5 bases). The CDR3 has 14 residues. Germline CDR1 reads MGHRA; CDR2 reads YSYEKL. V dropped 2 bases and J dropped 3 bases, with 11 bases sitting between them. CDR3 amino acids: CASSQIGTGYEQYF. CDR3 coding DNA: TGCGCCAGCAGCCAAATCGGTACAGGCTACGAGCAGTACTTC.

The rearrangement joins TRBV30 to TRBJ1-2; the D gene is possibly TRBD1 (6 bases). This CDR3 comprises 12 residues. The ends were cut back, 5 bases at V and 3 bases at J, with 10 bases in the middle. CDR1 is GTSNPN, CDR2 SVGIG, per germline (reference sequence). The CDR3 region has the DNA TGTGCCTGGTACAGGGAGGACTATGGCTACACCTTC. Translated: CAWYREDYGYTF.

The V and J genes are TRBV7-9 and TRBJ1-4, with TRBD1 matching over 7 bases. V shed 7 bases, J shed 4 bases, and the junction held 3 bases outside the gene matches. CDR1 SEHNR and CDR2 FQNEAQ come from the germline V gene (reference sequence). The CDR3 runs 13 residues. CDR3 DNA sequence: TGTGCCAGCACCTACAGGGGTAATGAAAAACTGTTTTTT. Protein sequence: CASTYRGNEKLFF.

The chain has TRBV27 and TRBJ2-3, with D unresolved. Germline values: CDR1 MNHEY, CDR2 SMNVEV (reference sequence). Trimming shortened V by 6 bases and J by 0 bases, and 13 bases separated the two germline ends. There are 15 residues in the CDR3. The CDR3 protein is CASRIATSSTDTQYF. As DNA, the CDR3 is TGTGCCAGCAGGATCGCCACCTCTAGCACAGATACGCAGTATTTT.

The chain joins TRBV5-6 to TRBJ2-1; 8 bases are a match to TRBD2. Germline V gives CDR1 SGHDT, CDR2 YYEEEE. V lost 7 bases, J lost 4 bases, and 7 bases stayed unmatched. This CDR3 has 14 residues. CDR3 in DNA: TGTGCCAGCTTAGCGGGATCCTATTACAATGAGCAGTTCTTC. This encodes CASLAGSYYNEQFF.

This clone was detected once. This sequence joins TRBV7-2 and TRBJ1-1; a possible D gene is TRBD1 (6 bases). The ends were cut back, 1 base at V and 5 bases at J, with 11 bases in the middle. CDR1 is SGHTA and CDR2 is FQGNSA in the germline V gene. The CDR3 is 14 residues long. The CDR3 DNA sequence: TGTGCCAGCAGCTTAGAAGGGGGTTGGACTGAAGCTTTCTTT. Translation: CASSLEGGWTEAFF.

The chain combines TRBV7-9 with TRBJ2-7; 10 nucleotides agree with TRBD1. J was trimmed by 4 bases and V by 5 bases; bases with no gene match: 5. The CDR3 length is 14 residues. In germline, CDR1 is SEHNR, CDR2 FQNEAQ (reference sequence). The CDR3: CASSHRDRGYEQYF. In DNA form, the CDR3 reads TGTGCCAGCAGCCATAGGGACAGGGGATACGAGCAGTACTTC. The variable domain in full, with the rest retrieved from reference TRBV7-9 and TRBJ2-7, is DTGVSQNPRHKITKRGQNVTFRCDPISEHNRLYWYRQTLGQGPEFLTYFQNEAQLEKSRLLSDRFSAERPKGSFSTLEIQRTEQGDSAMYLCASSHRDRGYEQYFGPGTRLTVT.

The genes are TRBV9 and TRBJ1-1; TRBD1 aligns across 7 bases. The germline CDR1 and CDR2 sequences are SGDLS and YYNGEE. This CDR3 comprises 14 residues. Unmatched junction bases numbered 3, after V lost 0 bases and J lost 4 bases. CDR3 amino acids: CASSVGGGGTEAFF. For the CDR3, the DNA is TGTGCCAGCAGCGTAGGAGGGGGCGGCACTGAAGCTTTCTTT.

The chain employs TRBV5-6 and TRBJ1-1; maybe TRBD1 (5 bases). The germline V gene encodes CDR1 SGHDT and CDR2 YYEEEE. This CDR3 has 14 residues. The V gene lost 2 bases and the J gene lost 7 bases, with 15 bases spanning the gap. In DNA form, the CDR3 reads TGTGCCAGCAGCTTAGGGCCTATCGACAGTGAAGCTTTCTTT. Translation: CASSLGPIDSEAFF.

The chain joins TRBV13 to TRBJ2-3; 7 bases agree with TRBD1. V shed 3 bases, J shed 8 bases, and the junction held 14 bases outside the gene matches. CDR3 length: 16 residues. CDR1 is PRHDT, CDR2 FYEKMQ, per germline (reference sequence). The DNA of the CDR3 is TGTGCCAGCAGCTTGACAGAAATAGGGGACAGCGGTACGCAGTATTTT. Protein sequence: CASSLTEIGDSGTQYF.

The V call is TRBV19, the J call TRBJ1-6, with D tentatively TRBD1 (5 bases). This CDR3 contains 16 residues. Germline assignment: CDR1 LNHDA and CDR2 SQIVND (reference sequence). Trimming shortened V by 8 bases and J by 0 bases, and 14 bases separated the two germline ends. CDR3 DNA sequence: TGTGCCAGTCAAGCAGGGCTAAGCTCCTATAATTCACCCCTCCACTTT. It translates to CASQAGLSSYNSPLHF.

The chain combines TRBV7-2 with TRBJ1-5, with D tentatively TRBD1 (6 bases). Per the germline V gene, CDR1 is SGHTA and CDR2 is FQGNSA. This CDR3 comprises 16 residues. V was trimmed by 5 bases and J by 5 bases, leaving 19 bases between them. The CDR3 loop is CASSLLGGAMDQPQHF. The CDR3 nucleotides read TGTGCCAGCAGCCTCCTGGGGGGGGCTATGGATCAGCCCCAGCATTTT.

J is TRBJ1-1 and V is TRBV2; D gene unclear. CDR3 length equals 15 residues. The germline V gene encodes CDR1 SNHLY and CDR2 FYNNEI. V gave up 2 bases and J gave up 1 base, with 11 bases separating them. The CDR3 is CASSERFLGNTEAFF. The CDR3, as DNA: TGTGCCAGCAGTGAAAGGTTTTTAGGGAACACTGAAGCTTTCTTT.

The chain combines TRBV5-6 with TRBJ1-1; the D gene is possibly TRBD1 (6 bases). The V gene's germline CDR1 is SGHDT and CDR2 YYEEEE. V shed 4 bases and J shed 1 base, with 14 bases lying between them. The CDR3 extends over 15 amino acids. In nucleotides, the CDR3 is TGTGCCAGCAGCCCCCACCCGACAGGGAACACTGAAGCTTTCTTT. Translated, it gives CASSPHPTGNTEAFF.

The chain uses TRBV7-6 and TRBJ2-3, with D perhaps TRBD1 (5 bases). The CDR3 is 13 residues long. V lost 5 bases and J lost 2, with 8 bases in between. The germline CDR1 and CDR2 sequences are SGHVS and FNYEAQ. The chain's CDR3 is CASSPGSTDTQYF. The CDR3, as DNA: TGTGCCAGCAGCCCAGGGTCCACAGATACGCAGTATTTT.

A single count supports this clone. The V call is TRBV18, the J call TRBJ1-1; 7 nucleotides align to TRBD1. The CDR3 covers 13 residues. V dropped 0 bases and J dropped 7; count of bases not matched to a gene: 2. Looked up from germline, CDR1 is KGHSH and CDR2 is LQKENI. In DNA, the CDR3 is TGTGCCAGCTCACCACCTGGGGACAGTGAAGCTTTCTTT. Translating gives CASSPPGDSEAFF. Combining the CDR3 with reference TRBV18 and TRBJ1-1 gives the whole variable domain NAGVMQNPRHLVRRRGQEARLRCSPMKGHSHVYWYRQLPEEGLKFMVYLQKENIIDESGMPKERFSAEFPKEGPSILRIQQVVRGDSAAYFCASSPPGDSEAFFGQGTRLTVV.

The chain links TRBV5-4 to TRBJ2-7; TRBD1 matches 9 bases. Germline values: CDR1 SGHNT, CDR2 YYREEE (reference sequence). This CDR3 spans 15 amino acids. The junction had 6 bases not matched to a gene; V was cut back by 2 bases and J by 3 bases. The CDR3: CASSLPGQGNYEQYF. CDR3 DNA: TGTGCCAGCAGCTTACCGGGACAGGGTAACTACGAGCAGTACTTC.

The chain joins TRBV27 to TRBJ2-1; 10 bases are a match to TRBD2. Germline trimming cut 2 bases from V and 0 bases from J; bases unmatched to any gene: 7. CDR1 is MNHEY, CDR2 SMNVEV, per germline (reference sequence). The CDR3 length is 18 residues. The CDR3 reads CASSLNSGGRSSYNEQFF. CDR3 sequence (DNA): TGTGCCAGCAGTTTAAATAGCGGGGGGCGTAGCTCCTACAATGAGCAGTTCTTC.

A remark on this clone: Other DNA sequences in the same sample also yield this CDR3. The chain couples TRBV9 to TRBJ2-7; D remains ambiguous. V was shortened by 0 bases and J by 3 bases, with 7 bases between the two germline ends. Germline-derived CDR1 and CDR2 are SGDLS and YYNGEE. The CDR3 sequence is 13 residues long. The CDR3 DNA follows: TGTGCCAGCAGCGTAGGTAACAGCTACGAGCAGTACTTC. It translates to CASSVGNSYEQYF.

CDR3 in DNA: TGCAGTGCCTATTTAGAATACGAGCAGTACTTC. It encodes CSAYLEYEQYF. This chain joins TRBV20-1 and TRBJ2-7, with D unclear. The V gene lost 6 bases and the J gene lost 4 bases, with 10 bases spanning the gap. The CDR3 has 11 residues. The V gene's germline CDR1 is DFQATT and CDR2 SNEGSKA (reference sequence).

The chain recombines TRBV9 with TRBJ2-4; TRBD1 matches at 9 bases. CDR3 length: 14 amino acids. V dropped 6 bases and J dropped 9; count of bases not matched to a gene: 10. Germline CDR1 and CDR2: SGDLS and YYNGEE. CDR3 DNA sequence: TGTGCCAGCAACCCCGGGACAGGGCCTTTCATTCAGTACTTC. This encodes CASNPGTGPFIQYF.